A single sample gave rise to the 19 T cell receptor beta chains below, sequenced in a study of PD-1 blockade in classical Hodgkin lymphoma. Every patient experienced relapse after autologous stem cell transplantation, and brentuximab vedotin exposure varied. Measured with immunoSEQ multiplex PCR; TCRdb has only the in-frame clones, and not every one. The data contain about 40,000 clones, more than 65% of them singletons. The input for sequencing was peripheral blood mononuclear cells (PBMCs), taken before the second cycle of nivolumab. Receptor source: a human donor with classical Hodgkin lymphoma.

The chain joins TRBV6-5 to TRBJ2-7, with a weak D call TRBD1 (7 bases). The V end was cut by 3 bases, the J end by 4 bases, with 13 bases between. Germline V lookup: CDR1 MNHEY, CDR2 SVGAGI. The CDR3 contains 14 residues. The CDR3 region is CASSYSTGRYEQYF. The CDR3 region has the DNA TGTGCCAGCAGTTATTCGACAGGGAGGTACGAGCAGTACTTC.

This sequence joins TRBV27 and TRBJ1-1; perhaps TRBD1 as D (6 bases). Trimming left V 6 bases short and J 3 bases short, with 17 bases between. There are 15 residues in the CDR3. Germline V gene data show CDR1 as MNHEY and CDR2 as SMNVEV (reference sequence). CDR3 sequence: CASRRWGGLDTEAFF. CDR3 bases: TGTGCCAGCAGACGATGGGGGGGGCTGGACACTGAAGCTTTCTTT.

This clone was recorded once. The chain has TRBV27 and TRBJ2-7; D remains ambiguous. V lost 3 bases and J 7 bases, leaving 13 bases between the germline ends. Germline V lookup: CDR1 MNHEY, CDR2 SMNVEV (reference sequence). The CDR3 runs to 13 residues. CDR3 sequence (DNA): TGTGCCAGCAGTTTCTATGGACCCAGGGAGCAGTACTTC. It encodes CASSFYGPREQYF.

This clone is classed as medium-sized. The chain is built from TRBV6-5 and TRBJ1-2; D remains ambiguous. There are 13 residues in the CDR3. CDR1 is MNHEY, CDR2 SVGAGI, per germline. V dropped 8 bases and J dropped 1 base, with 11 bases sitting between them. CDR3 DNA sequence: TGTGCCAGCCGGAAGCCAAATAACTATGGCTACACCTTC. Translation: CASRKPNNYGYTF.

This CDR3 reads CASSVLGLNYGYTF. The CDR3 bases are TGTGCCAGCAGTGTTTTAGGACTCAACTATGGCTACACCTTC. The chain joins TRBV2 to TRBJ1-2; unclear D gene. This CDR3 contains 14 residues. Germline V lookup: CDR1 SNHLY, CDR2 FYNNEI. The V gene lost 4 bases and the J gene lost 2 bases, with 11 bases spanning the gap.

The chain links TRBV5-4 to TRBJ1-1; D may be TRBD1 (6 bases). Germline CDR1 and CDR2: SGHNT and YYREEE (reference sequence). V gave up 4 bases and J gave up 4 bases, with 17 bases separating them. This CDR3 is 15 amino acids long. The chain's CDR3 is CASSPLQGLGTEAFF. The CDR3 bases are TGTGCCAGCAGCCCCCTACAGGGTTTGGGCACTGAAGCTTTCTTT.

The chain couples TRBV7-2 to TRBJ2-7; possibly TRBD2 for D (6 bases). Germline V gene data show CDR1 as SGHTA and CDR2 as FQGNSA. The CDR3 sequence is 15 residues long. Trimming pared 1 base from V and 3 bases from J, leaving 13 bases between. Written as DNA, the CDR3 is TGTGCCAGCAGCTTAGGGGGAGGAATAAACTACGAGCAGTACTTC. Translation gives CASSLGGGINYEQYF.

The rearrangement links TRBV19 to TRBJ2-1; 7 bases agree with TRBD2. CDR1 and CDR2 (germline): LNHDA, SQIVND (reference sequence). The CDR3 extends over 14 amino acids. V lost 6 bases, J lost 7 bases, and 9 bases stayed unmatched. The CDR3 spells CASSRTSFENEQFF. The CDR3 nucleotides read TGTGCCAGTAGCCGGACTAGTTTTGAGAATGAGCAGTTCTTC.

The sample holds a few counts of this clone. This chain links TRBV30 with TRBJ2-2, with D perhaps matching TRBD2 (6 bases). The CDR3 spans 14 residues. Germline V CDR1 and CDR2: GTSNPN, SVGIG (reference sequence). Trimming took 6 bases from V and 5 from J, leaving 16 bases between them. The CDR3 coding sequence is TGTGCCTGCCTGCGGGGAAGGAGTACCGGGGAGCTGTTTTTT. This gives the protein CACLRGRSTGELFF.

The chain has TRBV5-4 and TRBJ2-7, with TRBD2 matching 9 bases. The germline V gene encodes CDR1 SGHNT and CDR2 YYREEE (reference sequence). The CDR3 loop spans 19 amino acids. With 4 bases clipped from V and 2 bases from J, the junction kept 19 bases outside the gene matches. The CDR3 bases are TGTGCCAGCAGCCTCAGCGGGGGGAAAGCAGGGGTACGCCCCTACGAGCAGTACTTC. It yields the protein CASSLSGGKAGVRPYEQYF. The variable domain in full, completed from reference TRBV5-4 and TRBJ2-7, reads ETGVTQSPTHLIKTRGQQVTLRCSSQSGHNTVSWYQQALGQGPQFIFQYYREEENGRGNFPPRFSGLQFPNYSSELNVNALELDDSALYLCASSLSGGKAGVRPYEQYFGPGTRLTVT.

The gene calls are TRBV6-1 and TRBJ2-4; D not resolved. Trimming removed 0 bases from V and 0 bases from J, with 6 bases in between. The germline gives CDR1 MNHNS, CDR2 SASEGT. The CDR3 totals 15 residues. The CDR3 sequence: CASSEASVAKNIQYF. The CDR3 nucleotides are TGTGCCAGCAGTGAAGCTAGTGTAGCCAAAAACATTCAGTACTTC.

V usage is TRBV10-3 and J usage is TRBJ2-3; D gene uncertain. CDR3 length equals 12 residues. Germline V CDR1 and CDR2: ENHRY, SYGVKD. The V end lost 2 bases, the J end lost 10 bases, and 10 bases lay between the germline ends. CDR3 protein: CAISEVSSAQYF. For the CDR3, the DNA is TGTGCCATCAGTGAGGTTAGCAGTGCGCAGTATTTT.

CDR3 coding DNA: TGCGCCAGCAGCTTGGGACGGGCAGGGGGACCTGGCTACACCTTC. It translates to CASSLGRAGGPGYTF. V usage is TRBV5-1 and J usage is TRBJ1-2, with 7 nucleotides matching TRBD1. CDR1 and CDR2 from the germline V gene are SGHRS and YFSETQ. This CDR3 contains 15 residues. Trimming cost V 0 bases and J 7 bases; bases outside gene matches: 9.

The CDR3 loop reads CASSHLYRVSGEKLFF. CDR3 DNA: TGTGCCAGTAGTCATCTCTACAGGGTGTCGGGAGAAAAACTGTTTTTT. V usage is TRBV19 and J usage is TRBJ1-4, with D possibly TRBD1 on 6 matching bases. V was pared by 5 bases and J by 8 bases, with 21 bases between. CDR3 length: 16 residues. Germline-derived CDR1 and CDR2 are LNHDA and SQIVND (reference sequence).

The table lists this clone with a few counts. The rearrangement joins TRBV19 to TRBJ1-4; 7 bases map to TRBD1. Unmatched junction bases numbered 11, after V lost 6 bases and J lost 7 bases. CDR3 size: 15 residues. Germline assignment: CDR1 LNHDA and CDR2 SQIVND (reference sequence). CDR3 sequence: CASSPPRDRFEKLFF. Here the CDR3 DNA reads TGTGCCAGTAGCCCACCAAGGGACAGATTTGAAAAACTGTTTTTT.

Here the CDR3 reads CATSTRQGPHTEAFF. The CDR3 DNA follows: TGTGCCACCAGCACCCGACAGGGCCCACACACTGAAGCTTTCTTT. The V gene is TRBV15, the J gene TRBJ1-1, with TRBD1 matching 7 bases. This CDR3 is 15 amino acids long. In germline, CDR1 is LNHNV, CDR2 YYDKDF (reference sequence). V was pared by 4 bases and J by 3 bases, with 8 bases of the junction left unmatched.

The chain has TRBV5-1 and TRBJ2-5; tentatively, D is TRBD2 (7 bases). The germline gives CDR1 SGHRS, CDR2 YFSETQ. Trimming took 5 bases from V and 5 from J, leaving 19 bases between them. This CDR3 comprises 15 residues. The CDR3 reads CASRGLTGGAETQYF. DNA for the CDR3: TGCGCCAGCAGAGGATTGACGGGGGGCGCGGAGACCCAGTACTTC.

The chain joins TRBV2 to TRBJ1-4; 7 positions agree with TRBD1. Germline CDR1 and CDR2: SNHLY and FYNNEI. V was pared by 5 bases and J by 8 bases, with 11 bases of the junction left unmatched. CDR3 length: 15 amino acids. CDR3 coding DNA: TGTGCCAGCAGTCGACAGGGCATCCCCTCCGAAAAACTGTTTTTT. This gives the protein CASSRQGIPSEKLFF.

J is TRBJ2-3 and V is TRBV10-3, with 12 nucleotides matching TRBD2. V lost 8 bases to trimming and J lost 14 bases; unmatched junction nucleotides: 17. The germline gives CDR1 ENHRY, CDR2 SYGVKD. CDR3 length equals 15 residues. CDR3 sequence: CAIGPTSGSIGSGYF. As DNA, the CDR3 is TGTGCCATCGGCCCGACTAGCGGGAGTATTGGGTCGGGGTATTTT.